Presented here are 9 T cell receptor beta chains from one specimen sequenced in a study of long-term antiretroviral therapy in people with HIV. Survey level was the resolution at which the v3.0 immunoSEQ assay ran. Sequenced by immunoSEQ multiplex PCR; TCRdb stores in-frame clones only, minus some. The sample shows roughly 21,000 clones, about four fifths of them seen only once. The sequencing used unsorted PBMCs, collected 0.2 years after starting antiretroviral therapy. The source is a woman between 25 and 40 years old with HIV.

This clone has just one count. CDR3 in amino acids: CASSKTGEYEQYF. CDR3 in DNA: TGTGCCAGCAGTAAAACGGGAGAATATGAGCAGTACTTC. The V call is TRBV6-1, the J call TRBJ2-7; TRBD2 might be the D (6 bases). The germline CDR1 and CDR2 sequences are MNHNS and SASEGT. The CDR3 length is 13 residues. Trimming left V 5 bases short and J 7 bases short, with 15 bases between.

The V and J genes are TRBV6-1 and TRBJ2-3, with D perhaps matching TRBD1 or TRBD2 (5 bases each). Deletions cut 0 bases from V and 7 bases from J, with 11 bases between. The length of the CDR3 is 14 residues. The V gene's germline CDR1 is MNHNS and CDR2 SASEGT. CDR3 nucleotides: TGTGCCAGCAGTGAAGCGTTGGGACCAAATACGCAGTATTTT. As protein: CASSEALGPNTQYF.

The chain has TRBV9 and TRBJ1-2; no clear D gene. CDR1 is SGDLS and CDR2 is YYNGEE in the germline V gene. The CDR3 has 15 residues. The germline V and J ends were trimmed by 0 bases and 2 bases, with 11 bases remaining between them. Here the CDR3 DNA reads TGTGCCAGCAGCGTAGGAGAGGGCCCCAACTATGGCTACACCTTC. Its translation is CASSVGEGPNYGYTF. Variable domain in full (rest from reference TRBV9 and TRBJ1-2): DSGVTQTPKHLITATGQRVTLRCSPRSGDLSVYWYQQSLDQGLQFLIQYYNGEERAKGNILERFSAQQFPDLHSELNLSSLELGDSALYFCASSVGEGPNYGYTFGSGTRLTVV.

The genes are TRBV9 and TRBJ1-4; D possibly corresponds to TRBD1 (6 bases). CDR1 is SGDLS and CDR2 is YYNGEE in the germline V gene. This CDR3 is built from 14 residues. V was trimmed by 4 bases and J by 10 bases, leaving 17 bases between them. CDR3 coding DNA: TGTGCCAGCAGCTCCCGACAGGAGCCCGGAAAACTGTTTTTT. Amino acid sequence: CASSSRQEPGKLFF.

This CDR3 is CASTSGPGTFYEQYV. The CDR3 nucleotides read TGTGCCAGCACCTCCGGACCAGGGACCTTCTACGAGCAGTACGTC. The chain carries TRBV21-1 and TRBJ2-7. TRBV21-1 is deemed a pseudogene. The CDR3 extends over 15 amino acids.

V usage is TRBV29-1 and J usage is TRBJ2-5, with D possibly matching TRBD1 (6 bases). Germline CDR1 and CDR2: SQVTM and ANQGSEA. V was shortened by 3 bases and J by 6 bases, with 14 bases between the two germline ends. CDR3 size: 13 residues. This CDR3 is CSVDVQGKKTQYF. The CDR3 DNA is TGCAGCGTTGATGTACAGGGTAAAAAGACCCAGTACTTC.

There are a few counts of this clone. The V and J genes are TRBV6-1 and TRBJ2-7; D not resolved. This CDR3 is 15 amino acids long. Germline CDR1 and CDR2: MNHNS and SASEGT. V lost 1 base to trimming and J lost 0 bases, with 10 bases between them. CDR3 in amino acids: CASSEDGSSSYEQYV. The DNA of the CDR3 is TGTGCCAGCAGTGAAGACGGCAGTTCCTCCTACGAGCAGTACGTC.

This clone was recorded once. The V gene is TRBV30, the J gene TRBJ1-2; the D is unclear. CDR1 is GTSNPN, CDR2 SVGIG, per germline (reference sequence). CDR3 length equals 13 residues. V shed 1 base and J shed 8 bases, with 14 bases lying between them. The CDR3 region is CAWSEGPGNGYTF. As DNA, the CDR3 is TGTGCCTGGAGTGAGGGTCCGGGGAACGGCTACACCTTC. Based on the CDR3 plus reference TRBV30 and TRBJ1-2, the full variable domain is SQTIHQWPATLVQPVGSPLSLECTVEGTSNPNLYWYRQAAGRGLQLLFYSVGIGQISSEVPQNLSASRPQDRQFILSSKKLLLSDSGFYLCAWSEGPGNGYTFGSGTRLTVV.

The chain couples TRBV7-2 to TRBJ1-1; no clear D gene. The CDR3 spans 13 residues. Trimming pared 1 base from V and 1 base from J, leaving 4 bases between. Germline lookup yields CDR1 SGHTA and CDR2 FQGNSA. The CDR3 nucleotides read TGTGCCAGCAGCTTAGAGGGGAACACTGAAGCTTTCTTT. Translation: CASSLEGNTEAFF.